Reported below is one T cell receptor (beta chain). What it recognizes is unknown. TCRdb used MiXCR to reprocess the 5' RACE reads, holding one entry per CDR3 protein. The sample shows 400,000 or so distinct CDR3 sequences, roughly 28% of them seen only once. The germline CDR1 and CDR2 sequences are LGHNA and YSLEER. V shed 0 bases and J 4 bases; nucleotides not matched to a gene: 5. This CDR3 comprises 16 residues. The data stem from a study of identical twins' blood T cells. At the level of the study: Around twelve libraries, six alpha and six beta, gave 50 million or so reads.

Study-wide results and caveats: Out-of-frame TCRbeta clonotypes reportedly had markedly more similar V usage in twins than unrelated donors. Twins shared more top CDR3 clonotypes than unrelated donors did.

The V gene is TRBV4-3, the J gene TRBJ2-3; 9 nucleotides match TRBD2. This sequence originates from a woman aged 18-55 years in good health. The sequenced material came from PBMCs. For the CDR3, the DNA is TGCGCCAGCAGCCAAGATTCGGCGGGAGGGTCAGATACGCAGTATTTT. This codes for CASSQDSAGGSDTQYF.